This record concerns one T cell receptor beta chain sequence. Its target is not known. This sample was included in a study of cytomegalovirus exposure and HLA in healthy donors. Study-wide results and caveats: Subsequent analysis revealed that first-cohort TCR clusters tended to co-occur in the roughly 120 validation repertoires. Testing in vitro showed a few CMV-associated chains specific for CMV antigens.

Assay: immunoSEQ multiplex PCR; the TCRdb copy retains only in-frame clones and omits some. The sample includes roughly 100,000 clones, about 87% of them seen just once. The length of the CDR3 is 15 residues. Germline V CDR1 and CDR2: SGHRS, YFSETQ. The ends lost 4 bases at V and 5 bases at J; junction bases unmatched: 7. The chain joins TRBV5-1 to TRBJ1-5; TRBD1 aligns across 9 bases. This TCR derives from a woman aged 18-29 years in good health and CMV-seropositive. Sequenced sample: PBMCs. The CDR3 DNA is TGCGCCAGCAGCCCGGGACAGGGTGGGTATCAGCCCCAGCATTTT. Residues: CASSPGQGGYQPQHF.